This T cell receptor beta chain stems from a study of blood T cells in healthy people across ages. The germline V and J ends were trimmed by 4 bases and 6 bases, with 18 bases remaining between them. CDR1 LGHNA and CDR2 YSLEER come from the germline V gene. CDR3 length: 15 amino acids. Next came a second PCR, run for about 7 to 12 cycles, which used a sample-barcoded 5' primer along with a J-beta primer mix. TCRdb fed the 5' RACE reads into MiXCR, producing one record per CDR3 protein. This sample has over 1,500,000 distinct CDR3 sequences, with about 39% found just once. Per sample, at least 5.5 micrograms of total RNA were extracted.

The chain links TRBV4-3 to TRBJ1-2; a weak D match, TRBD1 (5 bases). The clonotype was recovered from a human donor in good health. Material: blood. DNA of the CDR3: TGCGCCAGCAGCCCCCGCCCCCAGGGTGTAAATGGCTACACCTTC. Protein: CASSPRPQGVNGYTF.